What follows describes a single T cell receptor (beta chain). These data belong to a study of shared T cell receptors in the human thymus. Here immunoSEQ multiplex PCR was the method, and the copy in TCRdb shows in-frame clones only, minus some. The sample gives 500,000 to 850,000 clones, more than 70% of which show up once; under 0.01% is in the top ten. Germline V lookup: CDR1 MGHRA, CDR2 YSYEKL. The CDR3 has 18 residues. Trimming pared 0 bases from V and 3 bases from J, leaving 20 bases between. This sample was also put to use in a study of human thymus T cells. That paper states: Donor material was obtained from healthy Finnish infants undergoing corrective surgery for congenital heart defects. From resections taken during corrective heart surgery, the thymus tissue was obtained. It looked as if thymic and blood repertoires used V and J genes in a biased way. Highly overlapping thymic repertoires among unrelated individuals were reported in related research.

This receptor was identified in a boy in the first two years of life with a congenital heart defect. The chain joins TRBV4-1 to TRBJ2-5, with D maybe TRBD2 (5 bases). The sample taken for sequencing was thymocytes. The CDR3 DNA follows: TGCGCCAGCAGCCAAGATGATCGGTGGCTTGAGGGCGAAGAGACCCAGTACTTC. It encodes CASSQDDRWLEGEETQYF.